This T cell receptor (beta chain) was captured by sequencing in a study of PD-L1 blockade in urothelial cancer. Study background: Patients had been given 0 to 3 earlier chemotherapy regimens.

On this clone itself: The target antigen is unknown.

Whole-study results and caveats: Pretreatment TCR clonality in blood, when below the median, was predictive of better survival.

Data came from immunoSEQ multiplex PCR; TCRdb stores just in-frame clones and leaves some out. The repertoire has roughly 87,000 clones, 87% of them found once; the top ten carry 4.5% to 7%. Trimming removed 0 bases from V and 2 bases from J, with 9 bases in between. This CDR3 is 15 amino acids long. CDR1 is SGHRS, CDR2 YFSETQ, per germline. This specimen was PBMCs, taken around atezolizumab (anti-PD-L1) treatment. This receptor was obtained from a woman aged 70-85 years with urothelial cancer. This chain links TRBV5-1 with TRBJ2-1, with a tentative D call TRBD1 (6 bases). In nucleotides, the CDR3 is TGCGCCAGCAGCTTGGAGGGGGTACCCTACAATGAGCAGTTCTTC. Protein sequence: CASSLEGVPYNEQFF.